The rows below give T cell receptor beta chains drawn from one sample of a study of cytotoxic CD8 clonotypes in ibrutinib-treated CLL. Sequenced by immunoSEQ multiplex PCR; TCRdb stores in-frame clones only, minus some. The sample lists 150,000 or so clones; around 80% were seen once. Sequenced material: PBMCs, taken after 24 months of ibrutinib treatment. Source of these receptors: a human donor with chronic lymphocytic leukemia. Each CDR3 is given with its conserved first and last residue. Fields, in order: D gene, J gene, V gene, clone size, CDR3 protein, CDR3 DNA. D genes are given only for firm matches. The listing skips clone size in some rows; elsewhere it reads once, few, many or a size class.

-	TRBJ2-5	TRBV6-6	-	CASGTSDSAGTQYF	TGTGCCAGCGGCACCTCGGACTCGGCAGGGACCCAGTACTTC
-	TRBJ2-3	TRBV29-1	-	CSVELADTQYF	TGCAGCGTTGAACTAGCGGATACGCAGTATTTT
TRBD2	TRBJ2-7	TRBV27	-	CASSQGLAGGLSSYEQYF	TGTGCCAGCAGTCAGGGACTAGCGGGGGGTTTAAGCTCCTACGAGCAGTACTTC
TRBD1	TRBJ1-1	TRBV5-1	-	CASSQGVGAGNTEAFF	TGCGCCAGCAGCCAGGGGGTCGGGGCCGGGAACACTGAAGCTTTCTTT
-	TRBJ2-4	TRBV4-2	-	CASSQGSADTNIQYF	TGTGCCAGCAGCCAAGGGTCTGCGGACACCAACATTCAGTACTTC
TRBD1	TRBJ1-2	TRBV4-1	-	CASSHVDDRVYGYTF	TGCGCCAGCAGCCATGTAGACGACAGGGTTTATGGCTACACCTTC
-	TRBJ2-3	TRBV6-4	-	CASSERWLTDTQYF	TGTGCCAGCAGTGAGCGGTGGTTGACAGATACGCAGTATTTT
TRBD2	TRBJ2-7	TRBV7-9	-	CASSLDWITSGSYEQYF	TGTGCCAGCAGCCTAGATTGGATTACTAGCGGGAGTTACGAGCAGTACTTC
-	TRBJ2-7	TRBV2	-	CASSVRGEQYF	TGTGCCAGCAGCGTACGGGGCGAGCAGTACTTC
TRBD2	TRBJ2-7	TRBV11-2	-	CASSLVPGLAKEQYF	TGTGCCAGCAGCTTAGTTCCGGGACTAGCGAAAGAGCAGTACTTC
TRBD1	TRBJ2-1	TRBV5-6	-	CASSFRDRDYNEQFF	TGTGCCAGCAGCTTCCGAGACAGGGACTACAATGAGCAGTTCTTC
-	TRBJ2-7	TRBV15	once	CATSRGDTAKQYF	TGTGCCACCAGCAGAGGTGACACCGCCAAGCAGTACTTC
TRBD2	TRBJ2-3	TRBV11-1	-	CASSASGRYRADTQYF	TGTGCCAGCAGCGCTAGCGGGAGGTATCGCGCAGATACGCAGTATTTT
TRBD2	TRBJ2-1	TRBV6-5	-	CASSYSPSGRGEQFF	TGTGCCAGCAGTTACTCGCCTAGCGGGAGAGGTGAGCAGTTCTTC
-	TRBJ2-3	TRBV11-2	-	CASSLVLGQSRRF	TGTGCCAGCAGCTTAGTATTGGGTCAGAGTCGACGGTTT
TRBD2	TRBJ2-3	TRBV2	-	CASSEGTTTDTQYF	TGTGCCAGCAGTGAGGGGACTACCACAGATACGCAGTATTTT
-	TRBJ2-1	TRBV5-1	-	CASSLTVQTTPMYNEQFF	TGCGCCAGCAGCTTGACGGTTCAAACGACCCCCATGTACAATGAGCAGTTCTTC
TRBD1	TRBJ2-5	TRBV5-4	-	CASSPGTGKTQYF	TGTGCCAGCAGCCCCGGGACAGGCAAGACCCAGTACTTC
-	TRBJ2-7	TRBV6-6	-	CASSLASYEQYF	TGTGCCAGCAGCCTCGCCTCCTACGAGCAGTACTTC
-	TRBJ1-2	TRBV19	-	CASIQTGRGGYTF	TGTGCCAGTATCCAGACAGGTCGAGGCGGCTACACCTTC
-	TRBJ2-2	TRBV4-3	-	CASSQDRSGELFF	TGCGCCAGCAGCCAAGATCGAAGCGGGGAGCTGTTTTTT
-	TRBJ1-2	TRBV5-1	once	CASSLGNDYGYTF	TGCGCCAGCAGCTTGGGGAACGACTATGGCTACACCTTC
TRBD1	TRBJ1-2	TRBV9	-	CASSAGGQGAINYGYTF	TGTGCCAGCAGCGCCGGCGGACAGGGGGCTATTAACTATGGCTACACCTTC
-	TRBJ1-1	TRBV12-5	once	CASGPKGTPNTEAFF	TGTGCTAGTGGGCCGAAGGGGACCCCGAACACTGAAGCTTTCTTT
-	TRBJ1-2	TRBV4-2	-	CASSQGIGSHYYGYTF	TGTGCCAGCAGCCAAGGGATTGGGTCGCATTACTATGGCTACACCTTC
-	TRBJ2-5	TRBV5-1	-	CASSQHGQVEETQYF	TGCGCCAGCAGCCAGCACGGGCAGGTGGAAGAGACCCAGTACTTC
-	TRBJ2-6	TRBV7-9	-	CASSSASGANVLTF	TGTGCCAGCAGCTCGGCGTCTGGGGCCAACGTCCTGACTTTC
TRBD1	TRBJ2-3	TRBV7-6	-	CASSPQTGQVSTDTQYF	TGTGCCAGCAGCCCTCAGACAGGGCAAGTTAGCACAGATACGCAGTATTTT
-	TRBJ2-5	TRBV28	-	CASSFSDWKQETQYF	TGTGCCAGCAGTTTTAGCGACTGGAAACAAGAGACCCAGTACTTC
-	TRBJ1-5	TRBV11-2	-	CASSLGLGGGQPQHF	TGTGCCAGCAGCTTAGGATTGGGAGGGGGACAGCCCCAGCATTTT
TRBD1	TRBJ1-2	TRBV15	-	CATSKSRDSKLNYGYTF	TGTGCCACCAGCAAAAGCCGGGACAGCAAACTTAACTATGGCTACACCTTC
-	TRBJ1-1	TRBV9	-	CASSVEGVRAAEAFF	TGTGCCAGCAGCGTAGAAGGGGTCAGGGCGGCTGAAGCTTTCTTT
-	TRBJ2-1	TRBV19	-	CASTIRGTNEQFF	TGTGCCAGTACCATCCGGGGGACTAATGAGCAGTTCTTC
-	TRBJ2-5	TRBV7-9	-	CASSRTTGFQETQYF	TGTGCCAGCAGCCGTACAACAGGGTTCCAAGAGACCCAGTACTTC
-	TRBJ2-2	TRBV28	-	CASGPGGTANTGELFF	TGTGCCAGCGGGCCCGGTGGCACGGCGAACACCGGGGAGCTGTTTTTT
-	TRBJ1-4	TRBV6-6	-	CASSLSGVEKLFF	TGTGCCAGCAGTTTGTCAGGGGTGGAAAAACTGTTTTTT
-	TRBJ2-3	TRBV7-2	once	CAGTGPAADTQYF	TGTGCCGGAACCGGACCAGCAGCAGATACGCAGTATTTT
-	TRBJ1-1	TRBV18	-	CASSLLGTEAFF	TGTGCCAGCTCACTGTTGGGGACTGAAGCTTTCTTT
-	TRBJ2-1	TRBV7-2	-	CASSSTRNSYNEQFF	TGTGCCAGCAGCTCTACTAGAAACTCCTACAATGAGCAGTTCTTC
TRBD1	TRBJ2-5	TRBV13	few	CASSSRTGGAPGETQYF	TGTGCCAGCAGCTCCCGGACAGGGGGCGCTCCCGGGGAGACCCAGTACTTC
-	TRBJ1-4	TRBV7-9	-	CASSLMTGPNEKLFF	TGTGCCAGCAGCTTAATGACAGGACCTAATGAAAAACTGTTTTTT
TRBD1	TRBJ1-1	TRBV18	-	CASSQEYGQGTEAFF	TGTGCCAGCTCACAGGAATACGGACAGGGGACTGAAGCTTTCTTT
-	TRBJ2-4	TRBV12-5	-	CASGLVSSKNIQYF	TGTGCTAGTGGTTTGGTGTCCTCCAAAAACATTCAGTACTTC
-	TRBJ1-2	TRBV7-9	once	CASSSKVGYTF	TGTGCCAGCAGCTCAAAGGTGGGCTACACCTTC
TRBD1	TRBJ1-1	TRBV29-1	-	CSGDRGNTEAFF	TGCAGCGGGGACAGGGGGAACACTGAAGCTTTCTTT
TRBD2	TRBJ2-5	TRBV28	-	CASSMGGAQETQYF	TGTGCCAGCAGTATGGGAGGGGCCCAAGAGACCCAGTACTTC
TRBD2	TRBJ2-7	TRBV7-2	-	CASSLVTSGAYEQYF	TGTGCCAGCAGCTTAGTAACTAGCGGGGCTTACGAGCAGTACTTC
-	TRBJ1-1	TRBV18	-	CASSRRMGAMNTEAFF	TGTGCCAGCTCACGAAGAATGGGAGCCATGAACACTGAAGCTTTCTTT
-	TRBJ2-4	TRBV28	-	CASSLYGETTAKNIQYF	TGTGCCAGCAGTTTATATGGGGAGACTACAGCCAAAAACATTCAGTACTTC
-	TRBJ1-1	TRBV28	-	CAITSSSQGFTEAFF	TGTGCCATCACCTCTTCCTCCCAGGGTTTCACTGAAGCTTTCTTT
TRBD1	TRBJ1-2	TRBV29-1	once	CSVESAGGRPNYGYTF	TGCAGCGTTGAGTCGGCAGGGGGAAGACCTAACTATGGCTACACCTTC
-	TRBJ2-3	TRBV2	-	CASSLGRNTDTQYF	TGTGCCAGCAGTCTGGGGAGGAACACAGATACGCAGTATTTT
TRBD1	TRBJ2-5	TRBV6-5	-	CASSWDREGKTQYF	TGTGCCAGCAGTTGGGACAGGGAGGGAAAGACCCAGTACTTC
-	TRBJ2-7	TRBV18	-	CASSPYDISSIHEQYF	TGTGCCAGCTCACCTTACGATATTTCTAGCATCCACGAGCAGTACTTC